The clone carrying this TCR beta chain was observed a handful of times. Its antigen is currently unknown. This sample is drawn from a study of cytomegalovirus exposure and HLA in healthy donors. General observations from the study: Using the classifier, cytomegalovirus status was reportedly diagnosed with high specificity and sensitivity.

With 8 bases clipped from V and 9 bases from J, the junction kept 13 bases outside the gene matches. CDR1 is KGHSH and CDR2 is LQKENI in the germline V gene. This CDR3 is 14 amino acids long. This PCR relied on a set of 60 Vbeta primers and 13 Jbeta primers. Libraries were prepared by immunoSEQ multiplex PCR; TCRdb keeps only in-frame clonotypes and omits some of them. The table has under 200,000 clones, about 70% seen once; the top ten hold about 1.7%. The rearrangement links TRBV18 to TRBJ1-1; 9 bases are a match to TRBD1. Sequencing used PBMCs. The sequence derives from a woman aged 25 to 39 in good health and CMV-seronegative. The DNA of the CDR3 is TGTGCCAGCGGGACAGGGAGCGATTGGGGGCAAGCTTTCTTT. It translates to CASGTGSDWGQAFF.